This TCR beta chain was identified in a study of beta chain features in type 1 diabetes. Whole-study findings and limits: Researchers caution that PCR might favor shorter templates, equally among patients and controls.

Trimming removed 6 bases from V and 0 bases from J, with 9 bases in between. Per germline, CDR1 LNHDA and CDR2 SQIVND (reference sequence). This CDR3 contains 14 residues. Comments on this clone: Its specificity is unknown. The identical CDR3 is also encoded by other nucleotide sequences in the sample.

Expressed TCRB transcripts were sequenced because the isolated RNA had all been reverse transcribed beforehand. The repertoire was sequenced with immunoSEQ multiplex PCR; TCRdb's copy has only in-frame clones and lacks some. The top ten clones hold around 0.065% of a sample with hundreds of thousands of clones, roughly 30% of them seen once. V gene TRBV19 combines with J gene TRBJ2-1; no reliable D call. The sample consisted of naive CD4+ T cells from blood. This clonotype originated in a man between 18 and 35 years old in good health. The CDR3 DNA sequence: TGTGCCAGTAGCGCGGTGAGCTCCTACAATGAGCAGTTCTTC. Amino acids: CASSAVSSYNEQFF.